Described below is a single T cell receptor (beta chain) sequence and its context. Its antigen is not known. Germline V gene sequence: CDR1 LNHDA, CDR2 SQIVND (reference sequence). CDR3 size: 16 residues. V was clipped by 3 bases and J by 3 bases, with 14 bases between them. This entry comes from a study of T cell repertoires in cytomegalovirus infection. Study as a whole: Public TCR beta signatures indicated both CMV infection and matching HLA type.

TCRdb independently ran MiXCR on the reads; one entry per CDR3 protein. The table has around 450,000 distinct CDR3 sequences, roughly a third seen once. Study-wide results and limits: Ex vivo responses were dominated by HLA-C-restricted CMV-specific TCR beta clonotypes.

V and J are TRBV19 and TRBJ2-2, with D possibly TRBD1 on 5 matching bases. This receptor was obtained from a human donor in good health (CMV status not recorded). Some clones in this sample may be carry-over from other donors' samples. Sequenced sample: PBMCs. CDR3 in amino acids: CASSMRQGGDTGELFF. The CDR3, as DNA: TGTGCCAGTAGTATGAGGCAGGGTGGCGACACCGGGGAGCTGTTTTTT.